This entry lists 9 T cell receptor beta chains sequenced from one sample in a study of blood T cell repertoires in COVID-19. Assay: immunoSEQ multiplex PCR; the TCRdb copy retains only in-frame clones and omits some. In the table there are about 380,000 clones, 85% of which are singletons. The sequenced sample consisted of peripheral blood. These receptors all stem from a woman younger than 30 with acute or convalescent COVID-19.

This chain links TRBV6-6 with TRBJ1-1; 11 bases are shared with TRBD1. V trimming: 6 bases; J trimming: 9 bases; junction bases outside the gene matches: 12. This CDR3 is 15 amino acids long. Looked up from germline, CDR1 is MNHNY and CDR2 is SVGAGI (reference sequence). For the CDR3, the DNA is TGTGCCAGCAGATTACTCGGGACAGGGGGTGATCAAGCTTTCTTT. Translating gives CASRLLGTGGDQAFF.

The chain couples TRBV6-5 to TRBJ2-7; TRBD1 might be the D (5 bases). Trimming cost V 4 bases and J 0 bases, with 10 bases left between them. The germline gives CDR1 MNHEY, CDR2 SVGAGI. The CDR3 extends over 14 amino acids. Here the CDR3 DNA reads TGTGCCAGCAGTTCGCATCAGGGCTCCTACGAGCAGTACTTC. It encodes CASSSHQGSYEQYF.

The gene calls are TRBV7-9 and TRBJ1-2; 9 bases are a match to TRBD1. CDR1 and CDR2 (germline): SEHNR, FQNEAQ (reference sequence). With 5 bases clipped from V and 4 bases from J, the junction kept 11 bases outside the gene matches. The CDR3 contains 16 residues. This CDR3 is CASSRDRVIDSYGYTF. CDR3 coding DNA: TGTGCCAGCAGCCGGGACAGGGTCATAGATAGCTATGGCTACACCTTC.

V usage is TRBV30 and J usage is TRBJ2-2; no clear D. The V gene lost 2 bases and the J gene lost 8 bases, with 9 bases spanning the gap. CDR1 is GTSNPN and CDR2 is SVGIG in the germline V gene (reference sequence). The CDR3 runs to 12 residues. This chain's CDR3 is CAWSREEGELFF. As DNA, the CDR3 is TGTGCCTGGAGTCGAGAGGAAGGGGAGCTGTTTTTT.

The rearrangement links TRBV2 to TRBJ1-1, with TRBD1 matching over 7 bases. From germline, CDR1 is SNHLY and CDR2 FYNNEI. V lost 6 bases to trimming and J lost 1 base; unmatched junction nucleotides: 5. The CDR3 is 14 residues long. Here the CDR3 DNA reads TGTGCCAGCAGCCTACAGGGGACGAACACTGAAGCTTTCTTT. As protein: CASSLQGTNTEAFF.

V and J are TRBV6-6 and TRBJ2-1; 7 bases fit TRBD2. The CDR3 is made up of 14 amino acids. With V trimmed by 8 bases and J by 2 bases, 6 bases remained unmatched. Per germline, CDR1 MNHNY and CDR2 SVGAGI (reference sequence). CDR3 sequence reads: CASRREIPYNEQFF. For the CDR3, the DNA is TGTGCCAGCCGGCGGGAGATACCCTACAATGAGCAGTTCTTC.

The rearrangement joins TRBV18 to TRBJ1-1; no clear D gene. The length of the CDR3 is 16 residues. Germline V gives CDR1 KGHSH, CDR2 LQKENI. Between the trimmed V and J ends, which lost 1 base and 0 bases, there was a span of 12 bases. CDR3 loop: CASSPLPRGMNTEAFF. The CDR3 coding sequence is TGTGCCAGCTCACCACTCCCCCGAGGGATGAACACTGAAGCTTTCTTT.

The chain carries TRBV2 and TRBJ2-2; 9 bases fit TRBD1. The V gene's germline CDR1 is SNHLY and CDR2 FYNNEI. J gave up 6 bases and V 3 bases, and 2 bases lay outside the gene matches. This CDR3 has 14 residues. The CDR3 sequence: CASSEGTGPGELFF. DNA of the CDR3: TGTGCCAGCAGTGAGGGGACAGGGCCCGGGGAGCTGTTTTTT.

The CDR3 sequence is CASSQIRDTNEQYF. CDR3 nucleotides: TGTGCCAGCAGCCAAATCAGGGACACCAACGAGCAGTACTTC. This chain joins TRBV3-1 (or the pseudogene TRBV3-2) and TRBJ2-7, with D perhaps matching TRBD1 (6 bases). V lost 2 bases to trimming and J lost 5 bases, with 13 bases between them. The CDR3 totals 14 residues. The germline V gene has CDR1 LGHDT and CDR2 YNNKEL (reference sequence).